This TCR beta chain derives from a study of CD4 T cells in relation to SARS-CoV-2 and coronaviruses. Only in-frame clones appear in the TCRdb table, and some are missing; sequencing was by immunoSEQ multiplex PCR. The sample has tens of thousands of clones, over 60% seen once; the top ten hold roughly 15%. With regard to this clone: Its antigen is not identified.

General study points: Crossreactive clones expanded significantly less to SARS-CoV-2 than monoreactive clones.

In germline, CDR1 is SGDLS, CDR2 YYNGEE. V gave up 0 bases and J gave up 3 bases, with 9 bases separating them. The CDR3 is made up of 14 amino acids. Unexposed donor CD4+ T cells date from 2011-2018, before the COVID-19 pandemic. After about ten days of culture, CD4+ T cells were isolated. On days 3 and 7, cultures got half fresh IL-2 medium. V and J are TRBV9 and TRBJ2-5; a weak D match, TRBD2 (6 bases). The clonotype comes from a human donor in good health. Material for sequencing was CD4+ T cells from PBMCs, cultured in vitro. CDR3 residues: CASSVGVAEETQYF. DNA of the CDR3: TGTGCCAGCAGCGTAGGGGTAGCGGAAGAGACCCAGTACTTC.